What follows are 14 T cell receptor beta chains derived from one specimen sequenced in a study of blood T cell repertoires in COVID-19. TCRdb keeps only in-frame clones here, not all; method: immunoSEQ multiplex PCR. Of about 160,000 clones listed, approximately 82% are singletons. Specimen: peripheral blood. These receptor sequences come from a woman in her thirties or forties with COVID-19, enrolled during active disease.

The V and J genes are TRBV30 and TRBJ2-1; TRBD2 matches 8 bases. CDR3 size: 13 residues. Unmatched junction bases numbered 5, after V lost 0 bases and J lost 10 bases. Germline-derived CDR1 and CDR2 are GTSNPN and SVGIG (reference sequence). This chain's CDR3 is CAWSVLAVGEQFF. The CDR3 bases are TGTGCCTGGAGTGTACTAGCGGTGGGAGAGCAGTTCTTC.

DNA for the CDR3: TGTGCCAGCAGCTTATTACCAGGGGGTATTCAGCCCCAGCATTTT. Translation: CASSLLPGGIQPQHF. This chain uses TRBV7-2 with TRBJ1-5; 7 nucleotides match TRBD1. Germline loops: CDR1 SGHTA, CDR2 FQGNSA. The CDR3 is 15 amino acids. The trim removed 2 bases at V and 6 bases at J, leaving 7 bases unmatched.

The CDR3 reads CASSPNRGLTNSPLHF. In DNA, the CDR3 is TGTGCCAGCTCACCCAACAGGGGGCTGACTAATTCACCCCTCCACTTT. This rearrangement joins TRBV18 to TRBJ1-6; 9 bases are shared with TRBD1. V trimming: 3 bases; J trimming: 6 bases; junction bases outside the gene matches: 6. Germline CDR1 and CDR2: KGHSH and LQKENI. The CDR3 is 16 residues long.

The genes are TRBV5-1 and TRBJ2-5; 11 bases are a match to TRBD1. CDR3 length equals 14 residues. CDR1 is SGHRS, CDR2 YFSETQ, per germline. V dropped 4 bases and J dropped 5; count of bases not matched to a gene: 4. DNA for the CDR3: TGCGCCAGCAGCCCCGGGACAGGGGGGGAGACCCAGTACTTC. This translates into CASSPGTGGETQYF.

The chain recombines TRBV7-3 with TRBJ1-4; D may be TRBD1 (5 bases). The germline V and J ends were trimmed by 0 bases and 3 bases, with 11 bases remaining between them. Germline values: CDR1 SGHTA, CDR2 FQGTGA. This CDR3 comprises 16 residues. The CDR3 DNA reads as TGTGCCAGCAGCTTAACGGGCAGGGTGCCTAATGAAAAACTGTTTTTT. It encodes CASSLTGRVPNEKLFF.

This rearrangement joins TRBV6-1 to TRBJ2-1; a possible D gene is TRBD1 (5 bases). This CDR3 has 15 residues. V was clipped by 3 bases and J by 6 bases, with 15 bases between them. Germline loops: CDR1 MNHNS, CDR2 SASEGT. The CDR3 sequence is CASSEAGRVGNEQFF. The CDR3 DNA reads as TGTGCCAGCAGTGAGGCCGGCAGGGTAGGCAATGAGCAGTTCTTC.

The chain is built from TRBV5-5 and TRBJ2-1; possibly TRBD2 for D (5 bases). The CDR3 runs 12 residues. V was pared by 5 bases and J by 10 bases, with 13 bases between. CDR1 and CDR2 (germline): SGHKS, YYEKEE (reference sequence). The CDR3 reads CASSSTRREQFF. In nucleotides, the CDR3 is TGTGCCAGCAGTTCTACTAGACGGGAGCAGTTCTTC.

This rearrangement joins TRBV27 to TRBJ2-2; no definite D call. CDR1 and CDR2 from the germline V gene are MNHEY and SMNVEV (reference sequence). This CDR3 is 12 amino acids long. The V end lost 3 bases, the J end lost 5 bases, and 4 bases lay between the germline ends. The chain's CDR3 is CASSFRTGELFF. The CDR3 DNA is TGTGCCAGCAGTTTCAGAACCGGGGAGCTGTTTTTT.

The chain has TRBV7-3 and TRBJ2-1, with D tentatively TRBD1 (6 bases). CDR3 length equals 13 residues. V was clipped by 5 bases and J by 6 bases, with 11 bases between them. Germline V lookup: CDR1 SGHTA, CDR2 FQGTGA. CDR3: CASSSRGPNEQFF. The CDR3, as DNA: TGTGCCAGCAGCAGCAGGGGACCCAATGAGCAGTTCTTC. Together with reference TRBV7-3 and TRBJ2-1, the CDR3 gives the full variable domain: GAGVSQTPSNKVTEKGKYVELRCDPISGHTALYWYRQSLGQGPEFLIYFQGTGAADDSGLPNDRFFAVRPEGSVSTLKIQRTERGDSAVYLCASSSRGPNEQFFGPGTRLTVL.

This chain connects TRBV18 to TRBJ2-5; weak D call: TRBD2 (6 bases). Deletions cut 3 bases from V and 3 bases from J, with 11 bases between. The CDR3 covers 14 residues. Germline-derived CDR1 and CDR2 are KGHSH and LQKENI. CDR3 amino acids: CASSPVTGEETQYF. CDR3 DNA: TGTGCCAGCTCACCGGTCACGGGGGAAGAGACCCAGTACTTC.

In this sample, this clone turned up a few times. The genes are TRBV27 and TRBJ1-6; 9 bases are a match to TRBD1. Germline loops: CDR1 MNHEY, CDR2 SMNVEV (reference sequence). This CDR3 has 14 amino acids. J lost 10 bases, V lost 4 bases, and 5 bases had no gene match. This chain's CDR3 is CASSSRDRVSPLHF. CDR3 DNA sequence: TGTGCCAGCAGTTCTAGGGACAGGGTCTCACCCCTCCACTTT.

The CDR3 DNA reads as TGTGCCTCCACGGGAGGGGTCTCCTACGAGCAGTACGTC. Protein: CASTGGVSYEQYV. The genes are TRBV30 and TRBJ2-7; 8 bases are a match to TRBD2. This CDR3 has 13 residues. The V gene's germline CDR1 is GTSNPN and CDR2 SVGIG (reference sequence). Unmatched junction bases numbered 5, after V lost 7 bases and J lost 0 bases.

The rearrangement joins TRBV13 to TRBJ2-1, with D hard to call. Trimming pared 2 bases from V and 6 bases from J, leaving 5 bases between. In germline, CDR1 is PRHDT, CDR2 FYEKMQ (reference sequence). This CDR3 is 12 amino acids long. This CDR3 reads CASSLISNEQFF. Written as DNA, the CDR3 is TGTGCCAGCAGCTTAATTAGCAATGAGCAGTTCTTC. Drawing the rest from reference TRBV13 and TRBJ2-1, the complete variable domain is AAGVIQSPRHLIKEKRETATLKCYPIPRHDTVYWYQQGPGQDPQFLISFYEKMQSDKGSIPDRFSAQQFSDYHSELNMSSLELGDSALYFCASSLISNEQFFGPGTRLTVL.

The chain links TRBV6-5 to TRBJ2-1, with 8 positions matching TRBD1. Germline lookup yields CDR1 MNHEY and CDR2 SVGAGI. The trim removed 4 bases at V and 4 bases at J, leaving 9 bases unmatched. The CDR3 spans 16 residues. For the CDR3, the DNA is TGTGCCAGCAGTTCCGTAGACAGGGGTCTATACAATGAGCAGTTCTTC. Its protein is CASSSVDRGLYNEQFF.